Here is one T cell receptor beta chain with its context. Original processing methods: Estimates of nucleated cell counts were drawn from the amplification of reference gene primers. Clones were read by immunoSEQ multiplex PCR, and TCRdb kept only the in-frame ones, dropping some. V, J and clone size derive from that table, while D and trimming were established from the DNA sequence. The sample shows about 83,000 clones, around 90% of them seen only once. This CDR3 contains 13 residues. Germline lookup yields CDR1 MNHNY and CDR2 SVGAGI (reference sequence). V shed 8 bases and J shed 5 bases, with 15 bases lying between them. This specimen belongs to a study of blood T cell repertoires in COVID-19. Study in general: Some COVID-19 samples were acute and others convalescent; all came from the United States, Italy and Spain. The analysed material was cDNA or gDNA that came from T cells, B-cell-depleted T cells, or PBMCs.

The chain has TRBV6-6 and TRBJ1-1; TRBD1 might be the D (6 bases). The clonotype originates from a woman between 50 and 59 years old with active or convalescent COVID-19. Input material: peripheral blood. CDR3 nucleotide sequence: TGTGCCAGCCGGGCAGGGGTTGAGACTGAAGCTTTCTTT. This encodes CASRAGVETEAFF.